Below, 15 T cell receptor beta chains from the same sample are listed, as sequenced in a study of cytomegalovirus exposure and HLA in healthy donors. A multiplex PCR was run with 60 Vbeta primers and 13 Jbeta primers. This table comes from immunoSEQ multiplex PCR, and its TCRdb copy is limited to in-frame clones, with some not included. The sample shows more than 90,000 clones, approximately 72% of them seen only once. Material: PBMCs. These TCRs come from a woman in her forties in good health and CMV-seropositive.

The chain carries TRBV9 and TRBJ2-6; D is perhaps TRBD1 (5 bases). CDR3 length: 15 amino acids. V gave up 4 bases and J gave up 2 bases, with 10 bases separating them. Germline V gives CDR1 SGDLS, CDR2 YYNGEE. Here the CDR3 reads CASSTRETGANVLTF. As DNA, the CDR3 is TGTGCCAGCAGCACCAGGGAAACTGGGGCCAACGTCCTGACTTTC.

This chain joins TRBV5-4 and TRBJ1-2; 9 bases fit TRBD1. With V trimmed by 3 bases and J by 3 bases, 3 bases remained unmatched. Germline V gives CDR1 SGHNT, CDR2 YYREEE (reference sequence). The CDR3 sequence is 14 residues long. The CDR3 DNA sequence: TGTGCCAGCAGCTCTCGGACAGGGGACTATGGCTACACCTTC. Translated, it gives CASSSRTGDYGYTF.

This chain uses TRBV11-3 with TRBJ2-7; no clear D. The CDR3 consists of 13 residues. The V end was cut by 1 base, the J end by 2 bases, with 6 bases between. Germline CDR1 is SGHNT and CDR2 is YENEEA. CDR3 residues: CASSLGSAYEQYF. The CDR3 DNA is TGTGCCAGCAGCTTAGGGAGTGCCTACGAGCAGTACTTC.

This clone was found a few times. The chain joins TRBV2 to TRBJ1-6, with D possibly matching TRBD1 (6 bases). Germline values: CDR1 SNHLY, CDR2 FYNNEI. V was shortened by 5 bases and J by 5 bases, with 13 bases between the two germline ends. The CDR3 sequence is 15 residues long. In nucleotides, the CDR3 is TGTGCCAGCAGTAGTGGGGGCAGGAATAATTCACCCCTCCACTTT. Residues: CASSSGGRNNSPLHF.

The genes are TRBV14 and TRBJ2-2; 7 bases fit TRBD2. V dropped 4 bases and J dropped 9; count of bases not matched to a gene: 14. Germline V gene sequence: CDR1 SGHDN, CDR2 FVKESK. This CDR3 has 16 residues. The CDR3 here is CASSPPGASSGRELFF. CDR3 nucleotide sequence: TGTGCCAGCAGCCCACCCGGGGCTTCTAGCGGTCGGGAGCTGTTTTTT.

J is TRBJ2-7 and V is TRBV6-6, with 11 bases matching TRBD2. This CDR3 region has 15 residues. Germline CDR1 is MNHNY and CDR2 is SVGAGI (reference sequence). The V gene end was trimmed by 5 bases and the J gene end by 6 bases; junction bases not matched to a gene: 9. CDR3 sequence: CASSRIAGGPGEQYF. The DNA of the CDR3 is TGTGCCAGCAGTAGAATAGCGGGAGGGCCGGGCGAGCAGTACTTC.

The chain joins TRBV4-1 to TRBJ2-5; possibly TRBD2 for D (7 bases). Germline CDR1 reads MGHRA; CDR2 reads YSYEKL. This CDR3 is 17 amino acids long. Trimming took off 4 bases at V and 1 base at J, with 19 bases between the two ends. The CDR3 is CASSRLGAGAGQETQYF. Written as DNA, the CDR3 is TGCGCCAGCAGCCGCCTAGGGGCGGGGGCTGGCCAAGAGACCCAGTACTTC.

The rearrangement links TRBV6-6 to TRBJ2-1, with 9 nucleotides matching TRBD1. CDR1 is MNHNY, CDR2 SVGAGI, per germline (reference sequence). The CDR3 consists of 13 residues. V was clipped by 5 bases and J by 10 bases; unmatched bases: 6. Here the CDR3 DNA reads TGTGCCAGCAGTCAGACAGGGGGGTGCGAGCAGTTCTTC. Protein product: CASSQTGGCEQFF.

The gene calls are TRBV5-1 and TRBJ1-1, with D maybe TRBD1 (5 bases). The CDR3 is 15 amino acids. V dropped 1 base and J dropped 4 bases, with 14 bases sitting between them. CDR1 is SGHRS, CDR2 YFSETQ, per germline. The CDR3 DNA is TGCGCCAGCAGCTTGAATGGGGGGTCGGGCACTGAAGCTTTCTTT. Its translation: CASSLNGGSGTEAFF.

The rearrangement links TRBV20-1 to TRBJ1-2; a possible D gene is TRBD1 (5 bases). This CDR3 is built from 9 residues. The V end was cut by 4 bases, the J end by 8 bases, with 5 bases between. Per the germline V gene, CDR1 is DFQATT and CDR2 is SNEGSKA (reference sequence). The CDR3, as DNA: TGCAGTGCTAAGGGGGGCTACACCTTC. It encodes CSAKGGYTF.

This chain links TRBV19 with TRBJ2-1, with 9 bases identical to TRBD2. The CDR3 is 15 residues long. V lost 10 bases to trimming and J lost 6 bases; unmatched junction nucleotides: 13. Looked up from germline, CDR1 is LNHDA and CDR2 is SQIVND (reference sequence). The CDR3 DNA reads TGTGCCACCCGAGGGGGCGGGAGGGCCGTCAATGAGCAGTTCTTC. Translated, it gives CATRGGGRAVNEQFF. The whole variable domain, filled in from reference TRBV19 and TRBJ2-1, reads DGGITQSPKYLFRKEGQNVTLSCEQNLNHDAMYWYRQDPGQGLRLIYYSQIVNDFQKGDIAEGYSVSREKKESFPLTVTSAQKNPTAFYLCATRGGGRAVNEQFFGPGTRLTVL.

The sample holds a few counts of this clone. The gene calls are TRBV18 and TRBJ2-5, with 12 bases aligning to TRBD2. The CDR3 has 16 amino acids. With V trimmed by 5 bases and J by 1 base, 5 bases remained unmatched. CDR1 and CDR2 (germline): KGHSH, LQKENI. CDR3 amino acids: CASSSWTSGTQETQYF. CDR3 bases: TGTGCCAGCTCATCCTGGACTAGCGGGACCCAAGAGACCCAGTACTTC.

This chain uses TRBV6-6 with TRBJ2-5; the D is unclear. From germline, CDR1 is MNHNY and CDR2 SVGAGI (reference sequence). The CDR3 length is 11 residues. Trimming pared 6 bases from V and 1 base from J, leaving 3 bases between. The CDR3 DNA is TGTGCCAGCAGCTCCCAAGAGACCCAGTACTTC. Protein sequence: CASSSQETQYF.

The chain has TRBV19 and TRBJ1-3; D remains ambiguous. The last part of the DNA fits TRBJ2-2 better; the J call may be wrong. Germline CDR1 is LNHDA and CDR2 is SQIVND (reference sequence). This CDR3 has 14 amino acids. CDR3 amino acids: CASTPVHPTGELFF. The CDR3 DNA sequence: TGTGCCAGTACCCCGGTTCATCCCACCGGGGAGCTGTTTTTT.

This chain links TRBV5-1 with TRBJ2-3; 7 bases fit TRBD1. This CDR3 region has 16 residues. Trimming took 4 bases from V and 0 from J; bases not matched to a gene: 8. CDR1 SGHRS and CDR2 YFSETQ come from the germline V gene. The CDR3 is CASSPGQYTSTDTQYF. The CDR3 DNA sequence: TGCGCCAGCAGCCCGGGACAGTACACTAGCACAGATACGCAGTATTTT.